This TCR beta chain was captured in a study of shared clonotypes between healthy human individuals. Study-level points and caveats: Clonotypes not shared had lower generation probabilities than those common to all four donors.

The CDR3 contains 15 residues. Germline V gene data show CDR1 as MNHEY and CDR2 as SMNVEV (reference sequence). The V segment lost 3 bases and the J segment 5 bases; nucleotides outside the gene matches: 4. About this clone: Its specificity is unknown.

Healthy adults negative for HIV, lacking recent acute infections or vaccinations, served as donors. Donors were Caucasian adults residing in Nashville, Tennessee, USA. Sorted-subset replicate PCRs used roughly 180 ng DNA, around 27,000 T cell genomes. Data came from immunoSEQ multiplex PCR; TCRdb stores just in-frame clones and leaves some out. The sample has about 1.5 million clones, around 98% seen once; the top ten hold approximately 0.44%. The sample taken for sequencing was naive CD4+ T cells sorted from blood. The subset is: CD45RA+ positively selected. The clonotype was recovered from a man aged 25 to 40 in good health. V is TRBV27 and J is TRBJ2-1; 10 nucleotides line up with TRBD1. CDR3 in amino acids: CASSLWDRGNNEQFF. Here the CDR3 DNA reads TGTGCCAGCAGTTTGTGGGACAGGGGCAACAATGAGCAGTTCTTC.